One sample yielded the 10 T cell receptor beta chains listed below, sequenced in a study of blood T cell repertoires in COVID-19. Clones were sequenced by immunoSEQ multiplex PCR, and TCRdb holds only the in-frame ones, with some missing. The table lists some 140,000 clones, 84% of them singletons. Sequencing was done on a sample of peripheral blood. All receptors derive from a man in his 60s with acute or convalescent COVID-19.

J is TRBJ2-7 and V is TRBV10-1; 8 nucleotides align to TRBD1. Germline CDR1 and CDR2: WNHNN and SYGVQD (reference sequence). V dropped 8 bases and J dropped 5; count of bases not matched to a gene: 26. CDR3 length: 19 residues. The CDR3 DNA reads TGCGCCAGCCATGGCGGTGGAGGACAGGGTGCCCCTCTTAGGGACGAGCAGTACTTC. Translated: CASHGGGGQGAPLRDEQYF.

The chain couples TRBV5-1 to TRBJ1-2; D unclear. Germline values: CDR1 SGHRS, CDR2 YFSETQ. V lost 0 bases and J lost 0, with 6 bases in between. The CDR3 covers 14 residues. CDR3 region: CASSLADPNYGYTF. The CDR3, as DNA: TGCGCCAGCAGCTTGGCAGATCCTAACTATGGCTACACCTTC.

The CDR3 reads CASSASGGPDNSPLHF. The CDR3 DNA reads as TGTGCCAGCAGCGCATCCGGGGGGCCTGATAATTCACCCCTCCACTTT. The chain combines TRBV5-6 with TRBJ1-6; D is possibly TRBD1 (6 bases). CDR1 SGHDT and CDR2 YYEEEE come from the germline V gene. V was pared by 4 bases and J by 5 bases, with 16 bases between. This CDR3 has 16 amino acids.

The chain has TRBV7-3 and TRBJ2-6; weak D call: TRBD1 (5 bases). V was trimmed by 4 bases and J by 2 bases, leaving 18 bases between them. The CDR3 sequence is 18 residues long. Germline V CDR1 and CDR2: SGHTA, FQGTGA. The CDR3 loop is CASSSSLVGHTGANVLTF. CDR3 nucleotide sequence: TGTGCCAGCAGCTCCTCGCTGGTGGGGCACACTGGGGCCAACGTCCTGACTTTC.

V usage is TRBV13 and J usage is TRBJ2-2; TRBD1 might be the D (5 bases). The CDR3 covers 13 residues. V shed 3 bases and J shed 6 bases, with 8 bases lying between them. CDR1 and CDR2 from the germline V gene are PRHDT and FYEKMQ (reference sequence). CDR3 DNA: TGTGCCAGCAGCTTCAGGGCCCCCGGGGAGCTGTTTTTT. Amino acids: CASSFRAPGELFF.

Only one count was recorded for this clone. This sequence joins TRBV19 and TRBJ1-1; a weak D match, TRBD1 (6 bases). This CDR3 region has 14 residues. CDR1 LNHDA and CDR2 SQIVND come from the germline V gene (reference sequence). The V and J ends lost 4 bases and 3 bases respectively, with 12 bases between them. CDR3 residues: CASSSGDIYTEAFF. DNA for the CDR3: TGTGCCAGTAGTAGTGGGGACATTTACACTGAAGCTTTCTTT. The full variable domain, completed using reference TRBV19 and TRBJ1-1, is DGGITQSPKYLFRKEGQNVTLSCEQNLNHDAMYWYRQDPGQGLRLIYYSQIVNDFQKGDIAEGYSVSREKKESFPLTVTSAQKNPTAFYLCASSSGDIYTEAFFGQGTRLTVV.

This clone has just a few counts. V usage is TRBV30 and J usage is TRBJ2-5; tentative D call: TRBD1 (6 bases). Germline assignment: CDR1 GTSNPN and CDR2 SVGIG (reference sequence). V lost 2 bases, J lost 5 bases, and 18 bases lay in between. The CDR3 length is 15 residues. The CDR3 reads CAWSPGTPERETQYF. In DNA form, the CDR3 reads TGTGCCTGGAGTCCCGGGACACCGGAGAGGGAGACCCAGTACTTC.

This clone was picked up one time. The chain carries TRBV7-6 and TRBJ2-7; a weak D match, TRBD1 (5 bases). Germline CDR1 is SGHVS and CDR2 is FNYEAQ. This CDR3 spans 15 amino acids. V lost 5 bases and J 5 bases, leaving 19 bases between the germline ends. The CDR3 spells CASSQRGGDPHEQYF. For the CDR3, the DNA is TGTGCCAGCAGCCAAAGGGGTGGAGACCCCCACGAGCAGTACTTC.

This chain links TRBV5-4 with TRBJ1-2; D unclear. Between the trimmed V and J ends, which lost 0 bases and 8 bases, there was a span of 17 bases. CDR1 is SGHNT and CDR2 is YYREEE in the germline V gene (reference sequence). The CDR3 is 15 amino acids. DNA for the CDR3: TGTGCCAGCAGCTTGGAAGCGGGCAAGAGGTACGGCTACACCTTC. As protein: CASSLEAGKRYGYTF.

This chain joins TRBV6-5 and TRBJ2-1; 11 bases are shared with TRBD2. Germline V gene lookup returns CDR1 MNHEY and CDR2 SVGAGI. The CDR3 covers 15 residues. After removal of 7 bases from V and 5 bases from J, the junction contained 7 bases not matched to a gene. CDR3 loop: CASTRTSGPNNEQFF. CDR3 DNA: TGTGCCAGCACCCGGACTAGCGGGCCGAACAATGAGCAGTTCTTC.